Listed here are 8 T cell receptor beta chains from one sample, sequenced in a study of T cells in localized non-small cell lung cancer. Using immunoSEQ multiplex PCR, the repertoire was profiled, and TCRdb retains in-frame clones only, with some absent. The sample lists some 50,000 clones; about 88% were seen once. Specimen: PBMCs, collected before any cancer treatment. All receptors derive from a female donor with stage II lung adenocarcinoma.

V usage is TRBV7-9 and J usage is TRBJ1-2; D uncertain. Germline V gene sequence: CDR1 SEHNR, CDR2 FQNEAQ (reference sequence). The CDR3 sequence is 13 residues long. V was clipped by 6 bases and J by 0 bases, with 8 bases between them. The CDR3 DNA reads as TGTGCCAGCAGTAACAGAGCTAACTATGGCTACACCTTC. Its translation is CASSNRANYGYTF. The full variable domain, completed using reference TRBV7-9 and TRBJ1-2, is DTGVSQNPRHKITKRGQNVTFRCDPISEHNRLYWYRQTLGQGPEFLTYFQNEAQLEKSRLLSDRFSAERPKGSFSTLEIQRTEQGDSAMYLCASSNRANYGYTFGSGTRLTVV.

V is TRBV10-1 and J is TRBJ1-1, with 7 bases aligning to TRBD1. Germline CDR1 and CDR2: WNHNN and SYGVQD (reference sequence). The length of the CDR3 is 13 residues. The junction had 4 bases not matched to a gene; V was cut back by 5 bases and J by 4 bases. The CDR3 DNA reads as TGCGCCAGCAGTCCACAGGGGATCACTGAAGCTTTCTTT. It encodes CASSPQGITEAFF.

The gene calls are TRBV7-2 and TRBJ2-5; weak D call: TRBD2 (6 bases). Germline V gives CDR1 SGHTA, CDR2 FQGNSA. V dropped 7 bases and J dropped 10 bases, with 31 bases sitting between them. The CDR3 is 17 amino acids. The CDR3 sequence is CASTLGGGGPLGLDQYF. The CDR3 DNA is TGTGCCAGCACCCTGGGGGGTGGCGGGCCACTCGGGTTAGACCAGTACTTC.

The rearrangement links TRBV10-3 to TRBJ1-1; 8 bases are a match to TRBD1. This CDR3 contains 14 residues. Germline V gene data show CDR1 as ENHRY and CDR2 as SYGVKD. The V gene end was trimmed by 4 bases and the J gene end by 4 bases; junction bases not matched to a gene: 5. CDR3 region: CAISGLTGGTEAFF. Here the CDR3 DNA reads TGTGCCATCAGTGGACTTACAGGGGGCACTGAAGCTTTCTTT.

This clone appeared a single time. J is TRBJ2-7 and V is TRBV18, with 11 bases lining up with TRBD2. Germline CDR1 reads KGHSH; CDR2 reads LQKENI. The CDR3 contains 15 residues. J lost 4 bases, V lost 0 bases, and 2 bases had no gene match. The CDR3 sequence is CASSPPSSGGYEQYF. In DNA, the CDR3 is TGTGCCAGCTCACCACCGTCTAGCGGGGGGTACGAGCAGTACTTC.

The chain links TRBV5-1 to TRBJ2-7; D possibly corresponds to TRBD1 (6 bases). The CDR3 contains 13 residues. Between the trimmed V and J ends, which lost 0 bases and 5 bases, there was a span of 9 bases. CDR1 and CDR2 from the germline V gene are SGHRS and YFSETQ. This CDR3 reads CASSLDRADEQYF. The CDR3 DNA is TGCGCCAGCAGCTTGGACAGGGCTGACGAGCAGTACTTC.

The chain couples TRBV28 to TRBJ1-2, with D uncertain. V lost 2 bases, J lost 5 bases, and 12 bases lay in between. The CDR3 sequence is 14 residues long. The germline V gene encodes CDR1 MDHEN and CDR2 SYDVKM. The CDR3 protein is CASSLVSGWYGYTF. The CDR3, as DNA: TGTGCCAGCAGTTTAGTTTCCGGTTGGTATGGCTACACCTTC.

The V and J genes are TRBV19 and TRBJ1-2; D gene uncertain. The CDR3 sequence is 12 residues long. The V gene's germline CDR1 is LNHDA and CDR2 SQIVND (reference sequence). V was trimmed by 6 bases and J by 3 bases, leaving 8 bases between them. CDR3 DNA sequence: TGTGCCAGTAGGGTTTCAGACTATGGCTACACCTTC. This encodes CASRVSDYGYTF.